Following are 21 T cell receptor beta chains from one sample sequenced in a study of T cell responses to AZD1222 COVID-19 vaccine. Method: immunoSEQ multiplex PCR; TCRdb's copy keeps in-frame clones and lacks some. The sample comprises roughly 120,000 clones, about 88% of which are singletons, and 4.4% rests with the top ten. The specimen was peripheral blood, collected on day 0 of AZD1222 vaccination. The receptors stem from an adult in good health.

The rearrangement links TRBV30 to TRBJ1-5; D not certain. Germline CDR1 GTSNPN, CDR2 SVGIG (reference sequence). V dropped 5 bases and J dropped 4 bases, with 12 bases sitting between them. The CDR3 consists of 13 residues. CDR3 nucleotides: TGTGCCTGGGGGAACCGGGATAATCAGCCCCAGCATTTT. It codes for CAWGNRDNQPQHF.

This clone came up a few times. The genes are TRBV18 and TRBJ2-7; 8 bases map to TRBD1. With V trimmed by 3 bases and J by 2 bases, 9 bases remained unmatched. The CDR3 covers 16 residues. CDR1 is KGHSH and CDR2 is LQKENI in the germline V gene. The CDR3: CASSPGTGPTTYEQYF. Here the CDR3 DNA reads TGTGCCAGCTCACCCGGGACAGGCCCGACGACCTACGAGCAGTACTTC.

This clone was seen a few times. The CDR3 DNA follows: TGTGCCAGCAGCGTAGATACAGGGGGAAACTCACCCCTCCACTTT. It specifies CASSVDTGGNSPLHF. The chain links TRBV9 to TRBJ1-6; TRBD1 agrees at 8 bases. The CDR3 has 15 residues. The V gene end was trimmed by 0 bases and the J gene end by 10 bases; junction bases not matched to a gene: 6. The germline gives CDR1 SGDLS, CDR2 YYNGEE.

V usage is TRBV6-5 and J usage is TRBJ1-4; tentative D call: TRBD1 (5 bases). CDR1 MNHEY and CDR2 SVGAGI come from the germline V gene. Trimming pared 4 bases from V and 3 bases from J, leaving 15 bases between. CDR3 length: 16 amino acids. CDR3 in amino acids: CASSFRPGRANEKLFF. The CDR3 nucleotides read TGTGCCAGCAGTTTTCGACCGGGACGCGCTAATGAAAAACTGTTTTTT.

This clone was seen once. J is TRBJ2-1 and V is TRBV2, with TRBD1 matching over 8 bases. Trimming at V came to 4 bases and at J to 12 bases, leaving 17 bases not matched to a gene. Germline loops: CDR1 SNHLY, CDR2 FYNNEI. This CDR3 spans 16 amino acids. The CDR3 DNA sequence: TGTGCCAGCAGTGCAACAGGGGGGCGCGGGTGGTTTGGGCAGTTCTTC. Translating it yields CASSATGGRGWFGQFF.

The chain links TRBV7-9 to TRBJ1-1; D remains unclear. CDR3 length equals 12 residues. In germline, CDR1 is SEHNR, CDR2 FQNEAQ (reference sequence). The CDR3 loop is CAAAGGNTEAFF. The CDR3 coding sequence is TGTGCAGCCGCGGGCGGGAACACTGAAGCTTTCTTT. The full variable domain, completed using reference TRBV7-9 and TRBJ1-1, is DTGVSQNPRHKITKRGQNVTFRCDPISEHNRLYWYRQTLGQGPEFLTYFQNEAQLEKSRLLSDRFSAERPKGSFSTLEIQRTEQGDSAMYLCAAAGGNTEAFFGQGTRLTVV.

The rearrangement links TRBV6-5 to TRBJ1-5, with no clear D. V was clipped by 2 bases and J by 7 bases, with 9 bases between them. This CDR3 has 13 residues. Germline V gives CDR1 MNHEY, CDR2 SVGAGI. The CDR3 loop is CASSYAMTQPQHF. CDR3 coding DNA: TGTGCCAGCAGTTACGCGATGACCCAGCCCCAGCATTTT.

This clone was seen just once. The CDR3 bases are TGTGCCAGCAGTTTGAGTTTGGGGAGCAGCTCACCCCTCCACTTT. This codes for CASSLSLGSSSPLHF. The chain carries TRBV27 and TRBJ1-6, with no clear D. This CDR3 is built from 15 residues. V lost 3 bases and J 10 bases, leaving 16 bases between the germline ends. CDR1 MNHEY and CDR2 SMNVEV come from the germline V gene (reference sequence).

The rearrangement uses TRBV7-3 and TRBJ2-3, with 14 positions matching TRBD2. CDR3 size: 17 residues. The junction had 3 bases not matched to a gene; V was cut back by 3 bases and J by 1 base. Germline-derived CDR1 and CDR2 are SGHTA and FQGTGA. The CDR3 reads CASSFAGLAGGTDTQYF. Here the CDR3 DNA reads TGTGCCAGCAGCTTCGCGGGACTAGCGGGGGGCACAGATACGCAGTATTTT. The whole variable domain, remainder taken from reference TRBV7-3 and TRBJ2-3, is GAGVSQTPSNKVTEKGKYVELRCDPISGHTALYWYRQSLGQGPEFLIYFQGTGAADDSGLPNDRFFAVRPEGSVSTLKIQRTERGDSAVYLCASSFAGLAGGTDTQYFGPGTRLTVL.

This chain joins TRBV3-1 (or the pseudogene TRBV3-2) and TRBJ1-1; 8 positions match TRBD1. Germline lookup yields CDR1 LGHDT and CDR2 YNNKEL (reference sequence). The trim removed 0 bases at V and 8 bases at J, leaving 14 bases unmatched. The CDR3 totals 17 residues. CDR3 in DNA: TGTGCCAGCAGCCAAGAAATTCCCAGGACAGGGTTTGGGGAAGCTTTCTTT. This translates into CASSQEIPRTGFGEAFF.

This clone was observed a handful of times. This chain connects TRBV6-5 to TRBJ1-1, with D hard to call. The CDR3 sequence is 14 residues long. Germline V gene data show CDR1 as MNHEY and CDR2 as SVGAGI. V shed 6 bases and J shed 4 bases, with 15 bases lying between them. The CDR3 loop is CASRDRLGPTEAFF. The CDR3 DNA is TGTGCCAGCAGGGACCGACTGGGTCCCACTGAAGCTTTCTTT.

V gene TRBV7-9 combines with J gene TRBJ2-7; D uncertain. V shed 1 base and J shed 9 bases, with 16 bases lying between them. The CDR3 sequence is 14 residues long. The germline V gene encodes CDR1 SEHNR and CDR2 FQNEAQ (reference sequence). The CDR3 reads CASSLGFAHSRQYF. The CDR3 DNA is TGTGCCAGCAGCTTAGGTTTTGCGCATTCCCGGCAGTACTTC.

This clone was counted once. The gene calls are TRBV4-1 and TRBJ1-6, with D perhaps matching TRBD1 (5 bases). The CDR3 is 17 residues long. V lost 5 bases and J lost 3, with 17 bases in between. CDR1 and CDR2 (germline): MGHRA, YSYEKL. DNA of the CDR3: TGCGCCAGCAGCGAATCACCTCCGGGGCACTATAATTCACCCCTCCACTTT. The encoded protein is CASSESPPGHYNSPLHF.

This clone has only a few counts. CDR3 nucleotide sequence: TGTGCCAGCAGTTCCCCCGGGGAGGGGGGCAGGTATGGCTACACCTTC. Encoded protein: CASSSPGEGGRYGYTF. This chain links TRBV6-5 with TRBJ1-2, with D maybe TRBD1 (6 bases). CDR1 and CDR2 from the germline V gene are MNHEY and SVGAGI. The germline V and J ends were trimmed by 4 bases and 5 bases, with 20 bases remaining between them. The CDR3 runs 16 residues.

The gene calls are TRBV7-8 and TRBJ1-2, with a weak D call TRBD1 (6 bases). The CDR3 runs 15 residues. Germline V CDR1 and CDR2: SGHVS, FQNEAQ. The V gene lost 0 bases and the J gene lost 5 bases, with 13 bases spanning the gap. The CDR3, as DNA: TGTGCCAGCAGCTTAGCGGGTGACAGGCCTTATGGCTACACCTTC. Encoded protein: CASSLAGDRPYGYTF.

The rearrangement uses TRBV7-3 and TRBJ2-2; 9 positions agree with TRBD1. The germline V gene encodes CDR1 SGHTA and CDR2 FQGTGA. This CDR3 has 16 residues. The V segment lost 7 bases and the J segment 6 bases; nucleotides outside the gene matches: 12. The CDR3 is CASKISRDREPGELFF. For the CDR3, the DNA is TGTGCCAGCAAGATCTCCCGGGACAGGGAACCCGGGGAGCTGTTTTTT.

The sample holds a few counts of this clone. One end of the junction varies from germline; a read error may be responsible. The rearrangement links TRBV7-7 to TRBJ2-5, with D possibly being TRBD1 (6 bases). Looked up from germline, CDR1 is SSHAT and CDR2 is FNYEAQ (reference sequence). The CDR3 is 15 residues long. The CDR3 nucleotides read TGTGCTAGCAGCTTATTGGGCAGGGGTGGCGAGACCCAGTACTTC. Translating it yields CASSLLGRGGETQYF.

The V and J genes are TRBV4-2 and TRBJ1-5; maybe TRBD1 (5 bases). Trimming took off 4 bases at V and 6 bases at J, with 13 bases between the two ends. Germline CDR1 is LGHNA and CDR2 is YNFKEQ. CDR3 length: 14 residues. The CDR3 nucleotides are TGTGCCAGCAGCCGAACAGGCTCCGGTCAGCCCCAGCATTTT. Translating gives CASSRTGSGQPQHF.

The chain employs TRBV6-5 and TRBJ2-4; D unresolved. Germline loops: CDR1 MNHEY, CDR2 SVGAGI. CDR3 length: 14 residues. The V end was cut by 7 bases, the J end by 0 bases, with 10 bases between. The CDR3 spells CASNQDLAKNIQYF. CDR3 nucleotide sequence: TGTGCCAGCAACCAGGACCTAGCCAAAAACATTCAGTACTTC.

The rearrangement uses TRBV18 and TRBJ2-7; possibly TRBD2 for D (7 bases). Germline V gene sequence: CDR1 KGHSH, CDR2 LQKENI. The CDR3 loop spans 17 amino acids. V was clipped by 0 bases and J by 0 bases, with 15 bases between them. The CDR3 DNA sequence: TGTGCCAGCTCACCACCCTTTGGGGGGGCCAGCTCCTACGAGCAGTACTTC. It translates to CASSPPFGGASSYEQYF. Filled out from reference TRBV18 and TRBJ2-7, the complete variable domain reads NAGVMQNPRHLVRRRGQEARLRCSPMKGHSHVYWYRQLPEEGLKFMVYLQKENIIDESGMPKERFSAEFPKEGPSILRIQQVVRGDSAAYFCASSPPFGGASSYEQYFGPGTRLTVT.

The chain links TRBV2 to TRBJ2-2, with 8 bases that match TRBD1. Germline V gene sequence: CDR1 SNHLY, CDR2 FYNNEI. J lost 3 bases, V lost 4 bases, and 1 base had no gene match. The CDR3 spans 14 residues. CDR3 nucleotides: TGTGCCAGCAGTGGGACAGGGCACACCGGGGAGCTGTTTTTT. This encodes CASSGTGHTGELFF.